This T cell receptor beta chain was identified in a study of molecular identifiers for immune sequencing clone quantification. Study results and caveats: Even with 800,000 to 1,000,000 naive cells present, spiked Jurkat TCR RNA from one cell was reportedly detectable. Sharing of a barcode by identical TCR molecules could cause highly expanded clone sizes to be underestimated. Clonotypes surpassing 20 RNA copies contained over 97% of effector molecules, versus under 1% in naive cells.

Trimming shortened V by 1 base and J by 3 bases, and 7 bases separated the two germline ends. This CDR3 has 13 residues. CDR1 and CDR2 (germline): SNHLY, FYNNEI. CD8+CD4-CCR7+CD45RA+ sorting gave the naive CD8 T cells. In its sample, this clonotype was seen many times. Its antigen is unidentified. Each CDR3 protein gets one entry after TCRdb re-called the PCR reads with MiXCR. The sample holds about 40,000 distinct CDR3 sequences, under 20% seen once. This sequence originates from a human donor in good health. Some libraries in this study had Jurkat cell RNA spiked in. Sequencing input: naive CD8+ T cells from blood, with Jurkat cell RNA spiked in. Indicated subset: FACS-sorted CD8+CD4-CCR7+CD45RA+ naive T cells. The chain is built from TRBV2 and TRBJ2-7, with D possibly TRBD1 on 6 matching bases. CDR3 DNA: TGTGCCAGCAGTGAAGGGACAGTCTACGAGCAGTACTTC. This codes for CASSEGTVYEQYF.